These 16 T cell receptor beta chains were all obtained from the same sample, sequenced in a study of blood T cells in healthy people across ages. With a J-beta primer mix and a sample-barcoded 5' primer, a second PCR ran about 7 to 12 cycles. One entry per CDR3 protein results from TCRdb running MiXCR on the 5' RACE reads. Among about 780,000 distinct CDR3 sequences, roughly 25% were seen once, and the ten largest hold less than 3.5%. These data were also reused for a study on T cells of mothers and their children.

The material sequenced was blood. The origin of the receptors is a boy under 18 in good health.

This clonotype showed up just a few times. The chain is built from TRBV6-5 and TRBJ1-4; maybe TRBD1 (5 bases). Trimming took 2 bases from V and 3 from J, leaving 7 bases between them. The germline V gene encodes CDR1 MNHEY and CDR2 SVGAGI. This CDR3 spans 14 amino acids. The DNA for the CDR3 is TGTGCCAGCAGTTACGGGGGAGCTAATGAAAAACTGTTTTTT. Translating gives CASSYGGANEKLFF.

This clonotype was seen more than once but under ten times. The chain has TRBV4-1 and TRBJ2-4, with D perhaps TRBD1 (5 bases). The germline V and J ends were trimmed by 6 bases and 1 base, with 13 bases remaining between them. The CDR3 contains 15 residues. CDR1 MGHRA and CDR2 YSYEKL come from the germline V gene. The CDR3 DNA reads as TGCGCCAGCAGTCCTCAGGGTTCTGCCAAAAACATTCAGTACTTC. Its translation is CASSPQGSAKNIQYF.

This clonotype was detected only a few times. This chain connects TRBV5-1 to TRBJ1-1, with a possible D match to TRBD1 (6 bases). The CDR3 consists of 15 residues. V lost 4 bases and J lost 1, with 14 bases in between. Germline V gene sequence: CDR1 SGHRS, CDR2 YFSETQ. CDR3 DNA: TGCGCCAGCAGCCCTAAACAGGGACCGAACACTGAAGCTTTCTTT. It encodes CASSPKQGPNTEAFF.

The gene calls are TRBV7-9 and TRBJ1-4, with no clear D. V was shortened by 1 base and J by 6 bases, with 6 bases between the two germline ends. The CDR3 totals 13 residues. Germline V gene lookup returns CDR1 SEHNR and CDR2 FQNEAQ (reference sequence). CDR3 protein: CASSLVADEKLFF. The DNA of the CDR3 is TGTGCCAGCAGCTTAGTGGCAGATGAAAAACTGTTTTTT.

The chain joins TRBV10-3 to TRBJ2-2, with D perhaps matching TRBD1 or TRBD2 (5 bases each). The V end lost 4 bases, the J end lost 6 bases, and 9 bases lay between the germline ends. CDR1 and CDR2 (germline): ENHRY, SYGVKD. This CDR3 region has 13 residues. In nucleotides, the CDR3 is TGTGCCATCAGTGGAGGGGCGTCCGGGGAGCTGTTTTTT. This gives the protein CAISGGASGELFF.

This chain connects TRBV12-3 or TRBV12-4 to TRBJ2-1, with TRBD2 identical over 10 bases. The CDR3 has 16 amino acids. The ends lost 0 bases at V and 5 bases at J; junction bases unmatched: 4. The DNA for the CDR3 is TGTGCCAGCAGTTTAGCGTGGACTAGCGGTAACAATGAGCAGTTCTTC. Translated, it gives CASSLAWTSGNNEQFF.

This clonotype was seen more than once but under ten times. The chain joins TRBV30 to TRBJ2-5, with 10 bases aligning to TRBD1. The DNA matches TRBJ2-7 better at its end, which makes the J call doubtful. From germline, CDR1 is GTSNPN and CDR2 SVGIG (reference sequence). CDR3 length: 15 amino acids. DNA for the CDR3: TGTGCCTGGAGTCCATGGGACAGGGGATACTACGAGCAGTACTTC. Its protein product is CAWSPWDRGYYEQYF.

The chain recombines TRBV4-1 with TRBJ1-6; D not certain. Germline V lookup: CDR1 MGHRA, CDR2 YSYEKL. The CDR3 runs to 13 residues. The CDR3: CARIKPVSSPLHF. The DNA of the CDR3 is TGCGCTCGCATCAAGCCAGTTAGTTCACCCCTCCACTTT.

This clonotype was recorded a few times. V and J are TRBV12-3 or TRBV12-4 and TRBJ1-3, with 8 bases identical to TRBD1. CDR3 length: 12 residues. Unmatched junction bases numbered 2, after V lost 11 bases and J lost 2 bases. CDR3 region: CASGGAGNTIYF. CDR3 DNA: TGTGCCTCAGGGGGCGCTGGAAACACCATATATTTT.

The chain carries TRBV12-3 or TRBV12-4 and TRBJ1-2; 12 nucleotides match TRBD1. Trimming removed 6 bases from V and 6 bases from J; junction bases left unmatched: 11. The CDR3 covers 16 residues. The CDR3 sequence: CASSPGTGGGGNGYTF. In DNA, the CDR3 is TGTGCCAGCAGCCCGGGGACAGGGGGCGGTGGTAATGGCTACACCTTC.

The V and J genes are TRBV5-1 and TRBJ2-3, with TRBD2 identical over 8 bases. Germline loops: CDR1 SGHRS, CDR2 YFSETQ. CDR3 length: 17 residues. J was trimmed by 0 bases and V by 0 bases; bases with no gene match: 6. The CDR3 loop reads CASSLASGLTSTDTQYF. In DNA form, the CDR3 reads TGCGCCAGCAGCTTGGCTAGCGGGTTGACTAGCACAGATACGCAGTATTTT.

The rearrangement joins TRBV11-2 to TRBJ2-1, with 7 bases lining up with TRBD2. CDR1 SGHAT and CDR2 FQNNGV come from the germline V gene. The trim removed 5 bases at V and 2 bases at J, leaving 6 bases unmatched. The length of the CDR3 is 15 residues. In nucleotides, the CDR3 is TGTGCCAGCAGCCCCAAGGCGGGGGCCTACAATGAGCAGTTCTTC. This gives the protein CASSPKAGAYNEQFF.

The sample holds a few counts of this clonotype. The chain is built from TRBV29-1 and TRBJ2-5; D not certain. The CDR3 consists of 12 residues. V lost 7 bases and J lost 1, with 10 bases in between. The V gene's germline CDR1 is SQVTM and CDR2 ANQGSEA. CDR3 DNA sequence: TGCAGCGGAGGACCGAGCCAAGAGACCCAGTACTTC. It is translated as CSGGPSQETQYF.

This sequence joins TRBV12-3 or TRBV12-4 and TRBJ1-5; D is uncertain. Deletions cut 3 bases from V and 2 bases from J, with 5 bases between. The CDR3 has 13 amino acids. CDR3 in DNA: TGTGCCAGCAGTTTGCCTGGCAATCAGCCCCAGCATTTT. This codes for CASSLPGNQPQHF.

This clonotype was seen more than once but under ten times. The rearrangement joins TRBV5-1 to TRBJ2-1; weak D call: TRBD1 (6 bases). Germline V lookup: CDR1 SGHRS, CDR2 YFSETQ. The CDR3 covers 14 residues. Trimming cost V 4 bases and J 5 bases, with 13 bases left between them. CDR3 region: CASSKSGTNNEQFF. Written as DNA, the CDR3 is TGCGCCAGCAGCAAATCCGGGACAAACAATGAGCAGTTCTTC.

This clonotype was seen many times. The rearrangement joins TRBV27 to TRBJ2-7; D uncertain. There are 13 residues in the CDR3. Germline assignment: CDR1 MNHEY and CDR2 SMNVEV (reference sequence). The V and J ends lost 3 bases and 0 bases respectively, with 6 bases between them. CDR3 loop: CASSLSNSYEQYF. CDR3 in DNA: TGTGCCAGCAGTTTGAGCAACTCCTACGAGCAGTACTTC.